One and the same sample provided the 28 T cell receptor beta chains below, sequenced in a study of blood T cell repertoires in COVID-19. Data came from immunoSEQ multiplex PCR; TCRdb stores just in-frame clones and leaves some out. Among 140,000 to 150,000 clones listed, 87% were seen once. Sequencing was done on a sample of PBMCs or T cells enriched from blood (not recorded which). These receptors originate from a woman between 35 and 50 years old who had been exposed to COVID-19.

The J gene is TRBJ2-7, the V gene TRBV5-1; TRBD1 is a possible D gene (5 bases). V lost 5 bases to trimming and J lost 6 bases, with 12 bases between them. Germline V gene data show CDR1 as SGHRS and CDR2 as YFSETQ. This CDR3 region has 12 residues. DNA for the CDR3: TGCGCCAGCAGTCCCGACAGTTCCGAGCAGTACTTC. It yields the protein CASSPDSSEQYF.

V is TRBV5-8 and J is TRBJ2-5, with 7 nucleotides matching TRBD2. The CDR3 sequence is 15 residues long. The germline CDR1 and CDR2 sequences are SGHTS and YDEGEE. J gave up 4 bases and V 0 bases, and 6 bases lay outside the gene matches. The CDR3 loop reads CASSLDGSGGETQYF. The CDR3 coding sequence is TGTGCCAGCAGCTTGGATGGTTCGGGGGGAGAGACCCAGTACTTC. Full variable domain (remainder filled in from reference TRBV5-8 and TRBJ2-5): EAGVTQSPTHLIKTRGQQATLRCSPISGHTSVYWYQQALGLGLQFLLWYDEGEERNRGNFPPRFSGRQFPNYSSELNVNALELEDSALYLCASSLDGSGGETQYFGPGTRLLVL.

V usage is TRBV18 and J usage is TRBJ1-4; D gene unclear. Trimming left V 0 bases short and J 2 bases short, with 4 bases between. Germline CDR1 and CDR2: KGHSH and LQKENI. This CDR3 is built from 14 residues. CDR3 loop: CASSPPSTNEKLFF. The CDR3 DNA reads TGTGCCAGCTCACCACCTAGCACTAATGAAAAACTGTTTTTT. Supplemented by reference TRBV18 and TRBJ1-4, the full variable domain reads NAGVMQNPRHLVRRRGQEARLRCSPMKGHSHVYWYRQLPEEGLKFMVYLQKENIIDESGMPKERFSAEFPKEGPSILRIQQVVRGDSAAYFCASSPPSTNEKLFFGSGTQLSVL.

The table lists this clone with a few counts. This chain joins TRBV23-1 and TRBJ1-5; weak D call: TRBD1 (6 bases). TRBV23-1 is an ORF for which the function is uncertain. This CDR3 comprises 15 residues. V gave up 3 bases and J gave up 2 bases, with 11 bases separating them. CDR3 protein: CASSHQYRGNQPQHF. The CDR3 DNA reads as TGCGCCAGCAGTCACCAATACAGGGGCAATCAGCCCCAGCATTTT.

The chain uses TRBV6-2 or TRBV6-3 and TRBJ1-3; D is ambiguous. Germline values: CDR1 MNHEY, CDR2 SVGEGT. The CDR3 totals 13 residues. V dropped 2 bases and J dropped 4 bases, with 6 bases sitting between them. In DNA form, the CDR3 reads TGTGCCAGCAGTTACGAGCGGGGAAACACCATATATTTT. This translates into CASSYERGNTIYF.

Relative to its sample, this clone is medium-sized (0.01 to 0.1%). The chain has TRBV7-2 and TRBJ2-1; D is possibly TRBD2 (6 bases). V lost 1 base and J lost 0, with 16 bases in between. The CDR3 runs 18 residues. In germline, CDR1 is SGHTA, CDR2 FQGNSA. The CDR3: CASSLVLGGWGSYNEQFF. In nucleotides, the CDR3 is TGTGCCAGCAGCTTAGTACTCGGGGGATGGGGCTCCTACAATGAGCAGTTCTTC.

The chain couples TRBV6-5 to TRBJ1-4; possibly TRBD1 for D (6 bases). There are 15 residues in the CDR3. Trimming left V 4 bases short and J 0 bases short, with 9 bases between. Germline V CDR1 and CDR2: MNHEY, SVGAGI. The CDR3 protein is CASSSGTTTNEKLFF. CDR3 in DNA: TGTGCCAGCAGTTCCGGGACAACAACTAATGAAAAACTGTTTTTT.

The chain carries TRBV9 and TRBJ1-1; no clear D. The CDR3 consists of 13 residues. The germline CDR1 and CDR2 sequences are SGDLS and YYNGEE. V gave up 6 bases and J gave up 6 bases, with 15 bases separating them. The CDR3 sequence: CASTAGPGAEAFF. CDR3 coding DNA: TGTGCCAGCACCGCGGGCCCCGGGGCTGAAGCTTTCTTT.

This clone was detected once. This sequence joins TRBV5-6 and TRBJ1-4; a possible D gene is TRBD1 (5 bases). The germline V gene has CDR1 SGHDT and CDR2 YYEEEE. Trimming took off 2 bases at V and 8 bases at J, with 16 bases between the two ends. This CDR3 has 15 amino acids. The CDR3 loop is CASSFERRGGEKLFF. CDR3 coding DNA: TGTGCCAGCAGCTTCGAGCGGAGGGGAGGGGAAAAACTGTTTTTT.

The sample holds one count of this clone. This chain links TRBV5-1 with TRBJ2-7; possibly TRBD2 for D (6 bases). Trimming removed 4 bases from V and 3 bases from J, with 17 bases in between. CDR1 is SGHRS and CDR2 is YFSETQ in the germline V gene. The CDR3 covers 15 residues. The CDR3: CASSPDGSGIYEQYF. The DNA of the CDR3 is TGCGCCAGCAGCCCCGATGGTAGCGGCATCTACGAGCAGTACTTC. The whole variable domain, filled in from reference TRBV5-1 and TRBJ2-7, reads KAGVTQTPRYLIKTRGQQVTLSCSPISGHRSVSWYQQTPGQGLQFLFEYFSETQRNKGNFPGRFSGRQFSNSRSEMNVSTLELGDSALYLCASSPDGSGIYEQYFGPGTRLTVT.

J is TRBJ1-6 and V is TRBV2, with a possible D match to TRBD1 (6 bases). In germline, CDR1 is SNHLY, CDR2 FYNNEI. The CDR3 loop spans 15 amino acids. V lost 7 bases and J lost 7, with 17 bases in between. The CDR3 loop is CASTEGGLLNSPLHF. CDR3 nucleotide sequence: TGTGCCAGCACCGAGGGGGGGTTGCTGAATTCACCCCTCCACTTT.

This chain joins TRBV28 and TRBJ1-2; 7 bases agree with TRBD1. Per germline, CDR1 MDHEN and CDR2 SYDVKM. The CDR3 loop spans 15 amino acids. The trim removed 6 bases at V and 1 base at J, leaving 8 bases unmatched. This chain's CDR3 is CASRKTGNNNYGYTF. In DNA form, the CDR3 reads TGTGCCAGCAGGAAGACAGGGAACAATAACTATGGCTACACCTTC.

The CDR3 DNA sequence: TGTGCCAGCAGTAAATGGCAGGGGGAGCTGTTTTTT. Protein product: CASSKWQGELFF. This chain links TRBV12-3 or TRBV12-4 with TRBJ2-2; no firm D call. V lost 5 bases and J 8 bases, leaving 9 bases between the germline ends. The CDR3 contains 12 residues.

The rearrangement uses TRBV18 and TRBJ2-3, with TRBD2 matching 7 bases. V was pared by 3 bases and J by 0 bases, with 6 bases of the junction left unmatched. Germline CDR1 is KGHSH and CDR2 is LQKENI. This CDR3 has 16 amino acids. CDR3: CASSPRSGASTDTQYF. CDR3 sequence (DNA): TGTGCCAGCTCACCTAGGAGCGGGGCTAGCACAGATACGCAGTATTTT.

J is TRBJ1-1 and V is TRBV7-9; D might be TRBD1 (6 bases). Between the trimmed V and J ends, which lost 2 bases and 0 bases, there was a span of 10 bases. The germline gives CDR1 SEHNR, CDR2 FQNEAQ (reference sequence). The CDR3 is 15 amino acids. The CDR3, as DNA: TGTGCCAGCAGCTTATCTGGACAGATGAACACTGAAGCTTTCTTT. It is translated as CASSLSGQMNTEAFF.

The chain recombines TRBV18 with TRBJ2-5, with a weak D call TRBD2 (7 bases). This CDR3 region has 14 residues. The germline gives CDR1 KGHSH, CDR2 LQKENI. V shed 6 bases and J shed 1 base, with 12 bases lying between them. The CDR3 bases are TGTGCCAGCTCGTCGGGGGGCTTCCAAGAGACCCAGTACTTC. Its translation: CASSSGGFQETQYF.

The rearrangement uses TRBV27 and TRBJ1-5; TRBD1 might be the D (6 bases). The CDR3 extends over 15 amino acids. Trimming removed 4 bases from V and 0 bases from J, with 10 bases in between. Germline V gene sequence: CDR1 MNHEY, CDR2 SMNVEV (reference sequence). Written as DNA, the CDR3 is TGTGCCAGCAGTTCCTGGACAGCTAGCAATCAGCCCCAGCATTTT. It encodes CASSSWTASNQPQHF.

The V and J genes are TRBV6-5 and TRBJ1-4, with 9 bases matching TRBD1. Trimming cost V 11 bases and J 6 bases; bases outside gene matches: 7. This CDR3 is built from 13 residues. CDR1 is MNHEY, CDR2 SVGAGI, per germline. The CDR3 loop reads CASQTGGHEKLFF. Here the CDR3 DNA reads TGTGCCTCTCAAACAGGGGGCCATGAAAAACTGTTTTTT.

V gene TRBV5-1 combines with J gene TRBJ1-2, with 9 bases fitting TRBD1. From germline, CDR1 is SGHRS and CDR2 YFSETQ. The junction had 5 bases not matched to a gene; V was cut back by 3 bases and J by 5 bases. CDR3 length: 14 amino acids. In DNA form, the CDR3 reads TGCGCCAGCAGCTGGGGGACAGGGTCGTATGGCTACACCTTC. Protein product: CASSWGTGSYGYTF.

The chain's CDR3 is CASSSPKTGQREKLFF. The CDR3 DNA follows: TGTGCCAGCAGCTCCCCAAAGACAGGGCAGAGAGAAAAACTGTTTTTT. J is TRBJ1-4 and V is TRBV28; TRBD1 aligns across 7 bases. V lost 6 bases to trimming and J lost 8 bases; unmatched junction nucleotides: 15. Germline V gives CDR1 MDHEN, CDR2 SYDVKM. There are 16 residues in the CDR3. The full variable domain, in which reference TRBV28 and TRBJ1-4 provide the parts outside the CDR3, is DVKVTQSSRYLVKRTGEKVFLECVQDMDHENMFWYRQDPGLGLRLIYFSYDVKMKEKGDIPEGYSVSREKKERFSLILESASTNQTSMYLCASSSPKTGQREKLFFGSGTQLSVL.

The chain links TRBV3-1 (or the pseudogene TRBV3-2) to TRBJ1-1, with 7 positions matching TRBD1. Germline V lookup: CDR1 LGHDT, CDR2 YNNKEL (reference sequence). The trim removed 5 bases at V and 7 bases at J, leaving 1 base unmatched. This CDR3 comprises 11 residues. The CDR3 protein is CASSGTVEAFF. The DNA of the CDR3 is TGTGCCAGCAGCGGGACAGTTGAAGCTTTCTTT.

J is TRBJ2-7 and V is TRBV28; D is possibly TRBD1 (6 bases). Trimming removed 5 bases from V and 2 bases from J, with 13 bases in between. The germline V gene has CDR1 MDHEN and CDR2 SYDVKM. The CDR3 consists of 14 residues. DNA for the CDR3: TGTGCCAGCAGTCCGGATGGACAGACCTACGAGCAGTACTTC. Translating gives CASSPDGQTYEQYF.

The CDR3, as DNA: TGTGCCAGCAGGTCGGGAGGGGCGTCCTCCTACGAGCAGTACTTC. Its translation: CASRSGGASSYEQYF. The chain links TRBV6-5 to TRBJ2-7; TRBD2 agrees at 8 bases. The germline V gene encodes CDR1 MNHEY and CDR2 SVGAGI. V lost 6 bases to trimming and J lost 0 bases; unmatched junction nucleotides: 7. The CDR3 is 15 residues long.

This clone was detected once. J is TRBJ2-7 and V is TRBV3-1 (or the pseudogene TRBV3-2), with D possibly TRBD2 on 5 matching bases. Between the trimmed V and J ends, which lost 1 base and 3 bases, there was a span of 16 bases. Germline lookup yields CDR1 LGHDT and CDR2 YNNKEL (reference sequence). This CDR3 region has 16 residues. CDR3 protein: CASSQGPTPDYYEQYF. CDR3 DNA: TGTGCCAGCAGCCAAGGGCCCACCCCAGACTACTACGAGCAGTACTTC.

This clone was observed a single time. The rearrangement uses TRBV5-6 and TRBJ1-6, with 7 bases lining up with TRBD1. The germline V gene has CDR1 SGHDT and CDR2 YYEEEE. The CDR3 spans 16 residues. The V gene end was trimmed by 2 bases and the J gene end by 6 bases; junction bases not matched to a gene: 8. The CDR3 DNA reads TGTGCCAGCAGCTTTCTGGACAGGAGCCCTAATTCACCCCTCCACTTT. Translating gives CASSFLDRSPNSPLHF.

V is TRBV6-4 and J is TRBJ2-3; 13 bases map to TRBD2. This CDR3 region has 16 residues. The J segment lost 4 bases and the V segment lost 6 bases, leaving 7 bases of the junction unmatched. Per germline, CDR1 MRHNA and CDR2 SNTAGT. DNA for the CDR3: TGTGCCAGCAGCCCTACTAGCGGGGGGGCCTCAGATACGCAGTATTTT. As protein: CASSPTSGGASDTQYF.

The V gene is TRBV5-1, the J gene TRBJ2-7; TRBD2 might be the D (6 bases). V shed 5 bases and J shed 3 bases, with 12 bases lying between them. Germline loops: CDR1 SGHRS, CDR2 YFSETQ. The length of the CDR3 is 13 residues. CDR3 nucleotide sequence: TGCGCCAGCAGTCTGAGGAGGGGCTACGAGCAGTACTTC. It specifies CASSLRRGYEQYF.

The chain employs TRBV27 and TRBJ2-7; 9 bases are shared with TRBD1. V shed 6 bases and J 1 base; nucleotides not matched to a gene: 7. Germline assignment: CDR1 MNHEY and CDR2 SMNVEV (reference sequence). The CDR3 totals 15 residues. The CDR3 DNA follows: TGTGCCAGCAGCACACTGGGGACAGGGTCCTACGAGCAGTACTTC. This sequence encodes CASSTLGTGSYEQYF.